Listed below are T cell receptor beta chains from one sample, sequenced in a study of shared clonotypes between healthy human individuals. The data were produced by immunoSEQ multiplex PCR, yet TCRdb's version contains in-frame clones alone and is incomplete. The sample holds 2 million to 3 million clones, roughly 93% seen once. Sequencing was performed on naive CD4+ T cells from PBMCs. Receptors were obtained from a man between 18 and 29 years old in good health. Some clones in this sample may be carry-over from other donors' samples. CDR3s include the opening cysteine and the closing phenylalanine or tryptophan. D genes are given only for firm matches. Not all rows give a size; the values are once, few, many and, for expanded clones, a class.

abundance	d_gene	v_gene	j_gene	CDR3aa	CDR3nt
-	TRBD2	TRBV27	TRBJ2-3	CASSPLAGGDWGTDTQYF	TGTGCCAGCAGTCCCCTAGCGGGAGGAGATTGGGGCACAGATACGCAGTATTTT
-	-	TRBV5-1	TRBJ1-1	CASSSFTGQSNTEAFF	TGCGCCAGCAGCTCCTTTACTGGACAGTCGAACACTGAAGCTTTCTTT
once	TRBD2	TRBV29-1	TRBJ2-1	CSVGLLAGVGEQFF	TGCAGCGTTGGTCTACTAGCGGGAGTGGGTGAGCAGTTCTTC
once	-	TRBV10-1	TRBJ2-3	CASSERPEGATEYF	TGCGCCAGCAGTGAGCGTCCCGAAGGCGCCACGGAGTATTTT
-	-	TRBV5-4	TRBJ2-6	CASSLGAGTGANVLTF	TGTGCCAGCAGCTTGGGAGCAGGGACTGGGGCCAACGTCCTGACTTTC
-	-	TRBV5-1	TRBJ1-1	CASSVTGNTEAFF	TGCGCCAGCAGCGTAACAGGGAACACTGAAGCTTTCTTT
-	-	TRBV29-1	TRBJ2-6	CSVLEANVLTF	TGCAGCGTTCTGGAGGCCAACGTCCTGACTTTC
few	-	TRBV11-2	TRBJ1-4	CASSWTSEKLFF	TGTGCCAGCAGCTGGACATCTGAAAAACTGTTTTTT
-	-	TRBV7-2	TRBJ1-3	CASSPTVGLSGNTIYF	TGTGCCAGCAGCCCCACAGTGGGACTATCTGGAAACACCATATATTTT
once	TRBD2	TRBV7-2	TRBJ2-5	CASSQTSGKWETQYF	TGTGCCAGCAGTCAGACTAGCGGGAAATGGGAGACCCAGTACTTC
-	TRBD1	TRBV9	TRBJ2-1	CASSASGTGYNEQFF	TGTGCCAGCAGCGCGTCCGGGACAGGGTACAATGAGCAGTTCTTC
-	-	TRBV18	TRBJ2-3	CASSPLRAGDTQYF	TGTGCCAGCTCACCGCTGCGGGCGGGGGATACGCAGTATTTT
once	-	TRBV7-9	TRBJ1-5	CASSASGRVQPQHF	TGTGCCAGCAGCGCGTCAGGCAGGGTCCAGCCCCAGCATTTT
once	TRBD1	TRBV30	TRBJ1-1	CAWGRGRYTEAFF	TGTGCCTGGGGCAGGGGGCGATACACTGAAGCTTTCTTT
-	TRBD2	TRBV25-1	TRBJ2-3	CASSFTSGSVVDTQYF	TGTGCCAGCAGTTTTACTAGCGGAAGTGTGGTAGATACGCAGTATTTT
-	TRBD2	TRBV2	TRBJ2-2	CASIWTSGIDTGELFF	TGTGCCAGCATCTGGACTAGCGGGATTGACACCGGGGAGCTGTTTTTT
-	-	TRBV6-1	TRBJ2-1	CASSGLVAYNEQFF	TGTGCCAGCAGTGGACTAGTAGCCTACAATGAGCAGTTCTTC
once	-	TRBV18	TRBJ2-6	CASSPFGANVLTF	TGTGCCAGCTCACCGTTCGGGGCCAACGTCCTGACTTTC
-	TRBD1	TRBV5-1	TRBJ1-1	CASSLQGGTEAFF	TGCGCCAGCAGCTTACAGGGGGGGACTGAAGCTTTCTTT
-	-	TRBV4-1	TRBJ1-3	CASSQDGSFSGNTIYF	TGCGCCAGCAGCCAAGATGGGTCCTTCTCTGGAAACACCATATATTTT
-	-	TRBV30	TRBJ1-2	CAWSVTGLGDGYTF	TGTGCCTGGAGTGTAACGGGGCTAGGTGATGGCTACACCTTC
-	TRBD2	TRBV5-1	TRBJ2-3	CASSPTAGAQDTQYF	TGCGCCAGCAGCCCGACAGCGGGAGCACAAGATACGCAGTATTTT
-	TRBD2	TRBV5-1	TRBJ2-1	CASSLSVAGYNEQFF	TGCGCCAGCAGCTTGTCGGTAGCGGGCTACAATGAGCAGTTCTTC
-	-	TRBV9	TRBJ1-3	CASSGGGNTIYF	TGTGCCAGCAGCGGAGGTGGAAACACCATATATTTT
-	-	TRBV28	TRBJ2-6	CASSSRQDTSSGANVLTF	TGTGCCAGCAGTTCAAGACAGGACACCAGCTCTGGGGCCAACGTCCTGACTTTC
-	TRBD2	TRBV18	TRBJ2-7	CASSPPMGGSNEQYF	TGTGCCAGCTCACCACCGATGGGAGGGTCCAACGAGCAGTACTTC
-	-	TRBV27	TRBJ2-4	CATMSVGAKNIQYF	TGTGCCACCATGTCCGTGGGGGCCAAAAACATTCAGTACTTC